This paragraph covers one T cell receptor (beta chain) sequence. Its specificity is not known. The sample is drawn from a study of cytomegalovirus exposure and HLA in healthy donors. Overall study: In an earlier analysis, 95 million to 130 million unique TCR beta sequences were found from about 180 million T cells. Around 80 million unique TCRs from HLA-typed donors were held in an early data release.

The CDR3 is 15 residues long. The ends were cut back, 0 bases at V and 0 bases at J, with 5 bases in the middle. CDR1 is LGHNA and CDR2 is YNFKEQ in the germline V gene. 60 Vbeta and 13 Jbeta primers were used in PCR. Profiled with immunoSEQ multiplex PCR; TCRdb holds only in-frame clones, not every one. The top ten hold 3.2% of the sample, which has about 96,000 clones, 64% seen once. General study results and limits: Only CMV serostatus was available as immune exposure information. TCR beta V segments were, for the most part, productive about 87% or about 30% of the time in an earlier analysis.

The chain carries TRBV4-2 and TRBJ2-2; D gene unclear. This TCR was recovered from a man between 60 and 75 years old in good health and CMV-seronegative. Sequences were obtained from PBMCs. The DNA for the CDR3 is TGTGCCAGCAGCCAAGATTTTACGAACACCGGGGAGCTGTTTTTT. Translating gives CASSQDFTNTGELFF.